The 21 T cell receptor beta chains below come from one sample, sequenced in a study of blood T cells in healthy people across ages. Sample-barcoded 5' priming and a J-beta primer mix drove a second PCR of roughly 6 to 12 cycles. TCRdb re-called the 5' RACE reads through MiXCR, storing one row per CDR3 protein. Of 1.5 million to 2 million distinct CDR3 sequences listed, around half are singletons. The specimen was blood. The source is a woman between 35 and 50 years old in good health.

The chain combines TRBV12-3 or TRBV12-4 with TRBJ2-5; 9 nucleotides agree with TRBD1. V trimming: 3 bases; J trimming: 5 bases; junction bases outside the gene matches: 7. This CDR3 comprises 15 residues. The chain's CDR3 is CASSFGTGIGETQYF. The CDR3 bases are TGTGCCAGCAGTTTTGGGACAGGGATAGGCGAGACCCAGTACTTC.

This chain links TRBV24-1 with TRBJ2-1; TRBD2 aligns across 12 bases. Germline trimming cut 4 bases from V and 4 bases from J; bases unmatched to any gene: 7. The CDR3 has 17 amino acids. Per germline, CDR1 KGHDR and CDR2 SFDVKD. The CDR3 DNA reads TGTGCCACCAGTGAGCGTACTAGCGGGGGGTTGTACAATGAGCAGTTCTTC. Amino acid sequence: CATSERTSGGLYNEQFF.

The chain combines TRBV10-3 with TRBJ1-6; 8 bases are a match to TRBD1. V was clipped by 6 bases and J by 6 bases; unmatched bases: 7. Germline V gene data show CDR1 as ENHRY and CDR2 as SYGVKD. The CDR3 covers 15 residues. The CDR3 DNA is TGTGCCATCAGCCCTAAGGGACAGGTTAATTCACCCCTCCACTTT. Translated, it gives CAISPKGQVNSPLHF.

J is TRBJ2-7 and V is TRBV5-6, with 9 bases matching TRBD2. The J segment lost 4 bases and the V segment lost 4 bases, leaving 9 bases of the junction unmatched. The CDR3 spans 15 residues. The germline V gene has CDR1 SGHDT and CDR2 YYEEEE. This CDR3 is CASSKRLAAMYEQYF. CDR3 coding DNA: TGTGCCAGCAGCAAAAGACTAGCGGCGATGTACGAGCAGTACTTC.

This clonotype was detected ten times or more. V is TRBV6-2 or TRBV6-3 and J is TRBJ2-1, with a possible D match to TRBD2 (6 bases). This CDR3 contains 12 residues. Germline assignment: CDR1 MNHEY and CDR2 SVGEGT. V was clipped by 6 bases and J by 3 bases, with 6 bases between them. The DNA of the CDR3 is TGTGCCAGCAGGCGGGACTACAATGAGCAGTTCTTC. Protein product: CASRRDYNEQFF.

The chain uses TRBV28 and TRBJ1-2, with 7 positions matching TRBD1. The CDR3 sequence is 16 residues long. The germline gives CDR1 MDHEN, CDR2 SYDVKM. J lost 4 bases, V lost 6 bases, and 14 bases had no gene match. The CDR3 protein is CASRMPGGGGGYGYTF. CDR3 bases: TGTGCCAGCAGAATGCCCGGGGGAGGGGGCGGCTATGGCTACACCTTC.

The CDR3 is CASSVSFGTGGSEQFF. DNA of the CDR3: TGTGCCAGCAGCGTGAGTTTCGGGACAGGGGGCTCTGAGCAGTTCTTC. This sequence joins TRBV9 and TRBJ2-1; 12 positions agree with TRBD1. Per the germline V gene, CDR1 is SGDLS and CDR2 is YYNGEE. With V trimmed by 2 bases and J by 9 bases, 9 bases remained unmatched. This CDR3 is 16 amino acids long.

A few counts support this clonotype. This sequence joins TRBV12-3 or TRBV12-4 and TRBJ1-5; weak D call: TRBD1 (5 bases). V lost 4 bases to trimming and J lost 2 bases, with 12 bases between them. The CDR3 extends over 15 amino acids. This chain's CDR3 is CASSWNQGGNQPQHF. In DNA form, the CDR3 reads TGTGCCAGCAGTTGGAATCAGGGAGGCAATCAGCCCCAGCATTTT.

The sample holds a few counts of this clonotype. The gene calls are TRBV20-1 and TRBJ2-7; 7 nucleotides align to TRBD1. Trimming took 5 bases from V and 0 from J; bases not matched to a gene: 4. The length of the CDR3 is 13 residues. Germline CDR1 and CDR2: DFQATT and SNEGSKA (reference sequence). CDR3 DNA sequence: TGCAGTGCTCCGGGACAGTTCTCCTACGAGCAGTACTTC. It encodes CSAPGQFSYEQYF.

As regards this clonotype: One end of the junction is discordant with germline, which a read error may explain. The gene calls are TRBV7-2 and TRBJ2-7; D is unresolved. In germline, CDR1 is SGHTA, CDR2 FQGNSA. The CDR3 runs 12 residues. The DNA of the CDR3 is TGTGCCAGCAGCTCGGTATCTCACGAGCGGTACTTC. Translation gives CASSSVSHERYF.

This clonotype was observed a handful of times. An end of the junction does not agree with germline; a read error may underlie this. This chain joins TRBV5-1 and TRBJ2-1; 13 nucleotides match TRBD2. The J call is uncertain, as TRBJ2-7 better fits the DNA end. The CDR3 runs to 15 residues. CDR1 and CDR2 (germline): SGHRS, YFSETQ. The CDR3 DNA follows: TGTGCCAGCAGCCCGGGACTAGCGGGGTACAATGAGCAGTACTTC. Its translation is CASSPGLAGYNEQYF.

The chain recombines TRBV12-3 or TRBV12-4 with TRBJ2-1; a weak D match, TRBD1 (6 bases). This CDR3 spans 13 amino acids. Trimming took off 5 bases at V and 5 bases at J, with 10 bases between the two ends. The CDR3, as DNA: TGTGCCAGCAGTGACAGGTACAACAATGAGCAGTTCTTC. It translates to CASSDRYNNEQFF.

This clonotype has a handful of counts. The rearrangement joins TRBV7-2 to TRBJ2-3; the D gene is possibly TRBD1 (6 bases). Trimming removed 6 bases from V and 0 bases from J, with 13 bases in between. The CDR3 is 15 amino acids. The germline V gene has CDR1 SGHTA and CDR2 FQGNSA. The CDR3 protein is CASRPGTISTDTQYF. The CDR3 DNA reads as TGTGCCAGCAGACCCGGGACAATTAGCACAGATACGCAGTATTTT.

CDR3 DNA sequence: TGTGCCAGCAGCTTAGGCCTCCGGCAGGGGGGAAGTGAGCAGTTCTTC. Translated, it gives CASSLGLRQGGSEQFF. The V gene is TRBV7-2, the J gene TRBJ2-1, with D perhaps TRBD1 (7 bases). Germline V gene lookup returns CDR1 SGHTA and CDR2 FQGNSA. V was trimmed by 1 base and J by 9 bases, leaving 19 bases between them. The CDR3 is made up of 16 amino acids.

The chain combines TRBV10-3 with TRBJ2-5; 8 bases match TRBD2. The CDR3 runs to 15 residues. V lost 6 bases to trimming and J lost 5 bases; unmatched junction nucleotides: 11. CDR1 is ENHRY, CDR2 SYGVKD, per germline. The CDR3 region has the DNA TGTGCCATCAGGACTGGCGGGGGGCCGTTGGAGACCCAGTACTTC. Translating gives CAIRTGGGPLETQYF.

The chain joins TRBV6-2 or TRBV6-3 to TRBJ2-7, with D perhaps matching TRBD1 (6 bases). The germline V and J ends were trimmed by 6 bases and 6 bases, with 15 bases remaining between them. This CDR3 comprises 13 residues. Germline CDR1 is MNHEY and CDR2 is SVGEGT. The CDR3 sequence: CASRGTTPGEQYF. The CDR3 DNA follows: TGTGCCAGCAGAGGGACAACACCGGGCGAGCAGTACTTC.

The rearrangement links TRBV13 to TRBJ2-5, with 8 bases matching TRBD2. The CDR3 contains 16 residues. In germline, CDR1 is PRHDT, CDR2 FYEKMQ (reference sequence). V shed 0 bases and J 11 bases; nucleotides not matched to a gene: 14. The CDR3 reads CASSLGIAGTYNEQYF. Written as DNA, the CDR3 is TGTGCCAGCAGCTTAGGCATAGCGGGAACTTACAATGAGCAGTACTTC.

The V call is TRBV7-2, the J call TRBJ2-1; D ambiguous. The CDR3 has 13 residues. The V gene's germline CDR1 is SGHTA and CDR2 FQGNSA. The V end was cut by 5 bases, the J end by 5 bases, with 10 bases between. DNA for the CDR3: TGTGCCAGCAGCCGCACCCGGGACAATGAGCAGTTCTTC. Protein sequence: CASSRTRDNEQFF.

The sample holds many counts of this clonotype. CDR3 residues: CAISETGDGYTF. The CDR3 DNA reads TGTGCCATCAGTGAGACAGGGGATGGCTACACCTTC. This sequence joins TRBV10-3 and TRBJ1-2, with TRBD1 identical over 7 bases. After removal of 2 bases from V and 6 bases from J, the junction contained 0 bases not matched to a gene. This CDR3 is 12 amino acids long. CDR1 and CDR2 (germline): ENHRY, SYGVKD.

The gene calls are TRBV25-1 and TRBJ2-1; 14 nucleotides align to TRBD2. After removal of 6 bases from V and 3 bases from J, the junction contained 10 bases not matched to a gene. Germline V gene sequence: CDR1 MGHDK, CDR2 SYGVNS. This CDR3 comprises 18 residues. In DNA form, the CDR3 reads TGTGCCAGCAGGGGGACTAGCGGGGGCCCACGTAGCTACAATGAGCAGTTCTTC. Translation: CASRGTSGGPRSYNEQFF.

The chain links TRBV4-1 to TRBJ1-4; D unclear. The germline V gene has CDR1 MGHRA and CDR2 YSYEKL. The CDR3 has 15 residues. The V and J ends lost 0 bases and 4 bases respectively, with 9 bases between them. DNA of the CDR3: TGCGCCAGCAGCCAAGATGGTAGGAATAATGAAAAACTGTTTTTT. Protein product: CASSQDGRNNEKLFF.